This paragraph covers one T cell receptor beta chain sequence. What it recognizes is unknown. Other DNA sequences in the same sample also yield this CDR3. The ends were cut back, 5 bases at V and 0 bases at J, with 7 bases in the middle. Germline V gene lookup returns CDR1 SNHLY and CDR2 FYNNEI. The CDR3 loop spans 13 amino acids. These data belong to a study of T cell responses to AZD1222 COVID-19 vaccine. Study-level points and caveats: Variant regions that are unmutated are reportedly the target of nearly half of spike-specific TCRs.

Assay used: immunoSEQ multiplex PCR; TCRdb lists only in-frame clones, some missing. The sample includes approximately 150,000 clones, 90% to 95% of them seen just once. The sequence was collected from an adult who had recovered from COVID-19. The J gene is TRBJ1-1, the V gene TRBV2; D gene uncertain. Source: peripheral blood, taken after recovery from COVID-19. The CDR3 reads CASSSQMNTEAFF. Written as DNA, the CDR3 is TGTGCCAGCAGTTCGCAGATGAACACTGAAGCTTTCTTT.